The next 20 T cell receptor beta chains were all read from a single sample in a study of shared clonotypes between healthy human individuals. The data were produced by immunoSEQ multiplex PCR, yet TCRdb's version contains in-frame clones alone and is incomplete. This sample has some 480,000 clones, with 79% found just once. Sequencing used PBMCs. These TCRs come from a woman in her 40s in good health. Some clones in this sample may be carry-over from other donors' samples.

V is TRBV28 and J is TRBJ2-1; 7 nucleotides align to TRBD1. Germline assignment: CDR1 MDHEN and CDR2 SYDVKM. J gave up 7 bases and V 3 bases, and 6 bases lay outside the gene matches. The CDR3 totals 14 residues. The CDR3 reads CASSFKQGWNEQFF. CDR3 DNA: TGTGCCAGCAGTTTCAAACAGGGGTGGAATGAGCAGTTCTTC.

This chain connects TRBV30 to TRBJ1-1; D is uncertain. Germline lookup yields CDR1 GTSNPN and CDR2 SVGIG (reference sequence). V was shortened by 0 bases and J by 4 bases, with 6 bases between the two germline ends. CDR3 size: 12 residues. CDR3: CAWSVVGTEAFF. The CDR3 region has the DNA TGTGCCTGGAGTGTCGTGGGCACTGAAGCTTTCTTT.

This clone has a count of ten or more. J is TRBJ2-3 and V is TRBV6-1; perhaps D is TRBD1 or TRBD2 (5 bases each). Germline CDR1 reads MNHNS; CDR2 reads SASEGT. Trimming pared 2 bases from V and 7 bases from J, leaving 19 bases between. This CDR3 spans 16 amino acids. This CDR3 is CASSESGGLTGHTQYF. Here the CDR3 DNA reads TGTGCCAGCAGTGAATCAGGCGGCCTAACGGGGCATACGCAGTATTTT.

The chain links TRBV18 to TRBJ1-4, with a tentative D call TRBD1 (6 bases). This CDR3 is built from 16 residues. The germline V gene has CDR1 KGHSH and CDR2 LQKENI. Trimming removed 3 bases at V and 8 bases at J, with 19 bases between. The CDR3: CASSPAEGGIREKLFF. The CDR3 DNA is TGTGCCAGCTCACCGGCCGAGGGGGGAATAAGAGAAAAACTGTTTTTT.

V is TRBV28 and J is TRBJ1-5, with TRBD1 as a possible D gene (6 bases). Deletions cut 2 bases from V and 5 bases from J, with 10 bases between. Germline V lookup: CDR1 MDHEN, CDR2 SYDVKM. The CDR3 extends over 14 amino acids. This CDR3 reads CASSLRDTDQPQHF. In DNA form, the CDR3 reads TGTGCCAGCAGTTTAAGGGACACCGATCAGCCCCAGCATTTT.

The chain recombines TRBV27 with TRBJ1-1, with 8 bases identical to TRBD1. Germline lookup yields CDR1 MNHEY and CDR2 SMNVEV (reference sequence). J lost 1 base, V lost 5 bases, and 9 bases had no gene match. CDR3 length equals 16 residues. The CDR3 bases are TGTGCCAGCAGTCCAACGGTGGGGACAGGGAACACTGAAGCTTTCTTT. Protein sequence: CASSPTVGTGNTEAFF.

The chain recombines TRBV6-1 with TRBJ1-2, with a possible D match to TRBD1 (5 bases). The CDR3 sequence is 15 residues long. The V and J ends lost 6 bases and 7 bases respectively, with 21 bases between them. Germline CDR1 and CDR2: MNHNS and SASEGT. The CDR3, as DNA: TGTGCCAGCAGGGCCCTAAGTCAGGGCTACAGTGGCTACACCTTC. This codes for CASRALSQGYSGYTF.

The chain links TRBV2 to TRBJ1-5; TRBD1 might be the D (5 bases). The CDR3 length is 15 residues. Germline V CDR1 and CDR2: SNHLY, FYNNEI. V was trimmed by 6 bases and J by 3 bases, leaving 15 bases between them. The CDR3 nucleotides are TGTGCCAGCAGCGAGCCCGGGGGATACAATCAGCCCCAGCATTTT. This encodes CASSEPGGYNQPQHF.

J is TRBJ2-7 and V is TRBV28, with a tentative D call TRBD2 (6 bases). The CDR3 is 16 amino acids. The V gene lost 7 bases and the J gene lost 0 bases, with 19 bases spanning the gap. Per germline, CDR1 MDHEN and CDR2 SYDVKM. The CDR3, as DNA: TGTGCCAGCATCCGGAGGGGTGGGAGGTACTCCTACGAGCAGTACTTC. As protein: CASIRRGGRYSYEQYF.

V usage is TRBV19 and J usage is TRBJ2-7, with 11 bases aligning to TRBD1. J lost 5 bases, V lost 7 bases, and 4 bases had no gene match. CDR3 length: 13 amino acids. From germline, CDR1 is LNHDA and CDR2 SQIVND (reference sequence). CDR3 DNA: TGTGCCAGTACGGACAGGGGGCGCCACGAGCAGTACTTC. Protein sequence: CASTDRGRHEQYF. The entire variable domain, with the rest obtained from reference TRBV19 and TRBJ2-7, is as follows: DGGITQSPKYLFRKEGQNVTLSCEQNLNHDAMYWYRQDPGQGLRLIYYSQIVNDFQKGDIAEGYSVSREKKESFPLTVTSAQKNPTAFYLCASTDRGRHEQYFGPGTRLTVT.

J is TRBJ2-1 and V is TRBV9; the match to TRBD1 covers 8 bases. Germline V gene sequence: CDR1 SGDLS, CDR2 YYNGEE. The CDR3 is made up of 16 amino acids. Losses at the gene ends were 0 bases for V and 7 bases for J; bases not matched to a gene: 9. In DNA, the CDR3 is TGTGCCAGCAGCGTAGCAGGGGGCAAATTTTTAAATGAGCAGTTCTTC. Translation gives CASSVAGGKFLNEQFF. The full variable domain, completed using reference TRBV9 and TRBJ2-1, is DSGVTQTPKHLITATGQRVTLRCSPRSGDLSVYWYQQSLDQGLQFLIQYYNGEERAKGNILERFSAQQFPDLHSELNLSSLELGDSALYFCASSVAGGKFLNEQFFGPGTRLTVL.

The chain links TRBV5-1 to TRBJ2-1; D is undetermined. V dropped 0 bases and J dropped 1 base, with 8 bases sitting between them. The CDR3 runs to 15 residues. Germline V gene data show CDR1 as SGHRS and CDR2 as YFSETQ. CDR3: CASSLVGQSYNEQFF. CDR3 coding DNA: TGCGCCAGCAGCTTGGTTGGGCAGTCCTACAATGAGCAGTTCTTC.

The sample holds a few counts of this clone. The chain is built from TRBV6-5 and TRBJ2-3; D is perhaps TRBD1 (5 bases). V gave up 11 bases and J gave up 1 base, with 16 bases separating them. This CDR3 comprises 14 residues. Germline lookup yields CDR1 MNHEY and CDR2 SVGAGI. The CDR3 sequence is CAAPPGLGTDTQYF. The CDR3 DNA reads as TGTGCCGCCCCGCCAGGGTTGGGCACAGATACGCAGTATTTT.

This clone was picked up many times. The CDR3 loop reads CSGVTGEGTEAFF. CDR3 sequence (DNA): TGCAGCGGGGTTACAGGGGAGGGCACTGAAGCTTTCTTT. The chain links TRBV29-1 to TRBJ1-1; 7 bases line up with TRBD1. This CDR3 is 13 amino acids long. CDR1 and CDR2 (germline): SQVTM, ANQGSEA. Trimming cost V 7 bases and J 4 bases; bases outside gene matches: 9. The whole variable domain, remainder taken from reference TRBV29-1 and TRBJ1-1, is SAVISQKPSRDICQRGTSLTIQCQVDSQVTMMFWYRQQPGQSLTLIATANQGSEATYESGFVIDKFPISRPNLTFSTLTVSNMSPEDSSIYLCSGVTGEGTEAFFGQGTRLTVV.

The V and J genes are TRBV7-9 and TRBJ2-7, with a possible D match to TRBD2 (6 bases). In germline, CDR1 is SEHNR, CDR2 FQNEAQ (reference sequence). The CDR3 length is 16 residues. The V end was cut by 1 base, the J end by 0 bases, with 13 bases between. CDR3 loop: CASSLGSGVHSYEQYF. DNA of the CDR3: TGTGCCAGCAGCTTAGGATCGGGGGTACACTCCTACGAGCAGTACTTC.

There are a few counts of this clone. The chain recombines TRBV9 with TRBJ2-3; 9 bases fit TRBD2. CDR1 is SGDLS and CDR2 is YYNGEE in the germline V gene. The length of the CDR3 is 16 residues. Trimming cost V 0 bases and J 1 base; bases outside gene matches: 3. The CDR3 spells CASSVGAGGGTDTQYF. CDR3 nucleotide sequence: TGTGCCAGCAGCGTAGGAGCGGGAGGTGGCACAGATACGCAGTATTTT. Full variable domain (rest looked up from reference TRBV9 and TRBJ2-3): DSGVTQTPKHLITATGQRVTLRCSPRSGDLSVYWYQQSLDQGLQFLIQYYNGEERAKGNILERFSAQQFPDLHSELNLSSLELGDSALYFCASSVGAGGGTDTQYFGPGTRLTVL.

The chain has TRBV6-6 and TRBJ2-5; perhaps TRBD1 as D (5 bases). The CDR3 loop spans 14 amino acids. Trimming took 5 bases from V and 1 from J, leaving 11 bases between them. In germline, CDR1 is MNHNY, CDR2 SVGAGI (reference sequence). The CDR3 spells CASSKRQIQETQYF. CDR3 bases: TGTGCCAGCAGTAAGAGACAGATCCAAGAGACCCAGTACTTC.

A note on this clone: The sample holds other DNA sequences that translate to the same CDR3. V usage is TRBV7-9 and J usage is TRBJ1-5, with D hard to call. Germline V CDR1 and CDR2: SEHNR, FQNEAQ (reference sequence). The V and J ends lost 3 bases and 4 bases respectively, with 4 bases between them. The CDR3 sequence is 12 residues long. In DNA form, the CDR3 reads TGTGCCAGCAGCTTCGGTAATCAGCCCCAGCATTTT. This encodes CASSFGNQPQHF.

The V call is TRBV4-1, the J call TRBJ1-1; 10 bases align to TRBD1. Germline V CDR1 and CDR2: MGHRA, YSYEKL. The CDR3 is made up of 17 amino acids. With 2 bases clipped from V and 5 bases from J, the junction kept 11 bases outside the gene matches. In DNA form, the CDR3 reads TGCGCCAGCAGCCAACCGGGACAGGGGAAGGGGTGGACTGAAGCTTTCTTT. Translating gives CASSQPGQGKGWTEAFF.

This chain links TRBV2 with TRBJ1-2; 8 bases fit TRBD1. Germline V gene data show CDR1 as SNHLY and CDR2 as FYNNEI. The trim removed 7 bases at V and 6 bases at J, leaving 10 bases unmatched. This CDR3 is 14 amino acids long. Here the CDR3 reads CASTLDREIHGYTF. As DNA, the CDR3 is TGTGCCAGCACCCTGGACAGGGAGATACATGGCTACACCTTC.